This T cell receptor beta chain comes out of a study of control samples from healthy donors and cancer patients. The CDR3 contains 15 residues. Per the germline V gene, CDR1 is WNHNN and CDR2 is SYGVQD (reference sequence). J lost 6 bases, V lost 8 bases, and 11 bases had no gene match. This table comes from immunoSEQ multiplex PCR, and its TCRdb copy is limited to in-frame clones, with some not included. The sample lists over 85,000 clones; approximately 88% were seen once. This chain joins TRBV10-1 and TRBJ2-1; TRBD2 agrees at 9 bases. Specimen: PBMCs. This TCR came from a woman in her forties or fifties with colorectal cancer. The CDR3 is CASSKGRGGSNEQFF. CDR3 bases: TGCGCCAGCTCGAAGGGGCGGGGGGGCTCCAATGAGCAGTTCTTC.